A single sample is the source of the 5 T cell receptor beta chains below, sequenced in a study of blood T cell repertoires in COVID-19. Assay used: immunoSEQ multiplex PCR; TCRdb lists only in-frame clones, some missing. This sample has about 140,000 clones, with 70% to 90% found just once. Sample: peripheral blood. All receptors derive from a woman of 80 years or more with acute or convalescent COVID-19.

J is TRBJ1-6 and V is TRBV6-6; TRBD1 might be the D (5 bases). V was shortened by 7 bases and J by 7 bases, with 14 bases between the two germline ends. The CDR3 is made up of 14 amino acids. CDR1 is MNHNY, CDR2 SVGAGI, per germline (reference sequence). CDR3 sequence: CASTTGQVNSPLHF. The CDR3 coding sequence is TGTGCCAGCACAACTGGACAAGTAAATTCACCCCTCCACTTT.

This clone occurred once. The CDR3 here is CASSVQGQGGNTIYF. CDR3 DNA: TGTGCCAGCAGCGTACAGGGGCAGGGTGGAAACACCATATATTTT. The V call is TRBV6-5, the J call TRBJ1-3; 7 bases align to TRBD1. The germline CDR1 and CDR2 sequences are MNHEY and SVGAGI. The trim removed 6 bases at V and 3 bases at J, leaving 8 bases unmatched. The CDR3 consists of 15 residues.

The CDR3 DNA reads as TGTGCCAGCAATTTGGGCAGGTTCTATGGCTACACCTTC. Protein product: CASNLGRFYGYTF. This chain joins TRBV12-3 or TRBV12-4 and TRBJ1-2; D remains ambiguous. This CDR3 has 13 amino acids. V was cut by 7 bases and J by 4 bases, with 13 bases left in between.

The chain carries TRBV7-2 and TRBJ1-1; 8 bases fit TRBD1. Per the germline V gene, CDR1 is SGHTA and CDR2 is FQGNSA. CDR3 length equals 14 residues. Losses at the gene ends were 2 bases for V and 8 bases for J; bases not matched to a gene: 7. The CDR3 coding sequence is TGTGCCAGCAGCTTAACAGGGGGAAGAGTCGAAGCTTTCTTT. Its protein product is CASSLTGGRVEAFF.

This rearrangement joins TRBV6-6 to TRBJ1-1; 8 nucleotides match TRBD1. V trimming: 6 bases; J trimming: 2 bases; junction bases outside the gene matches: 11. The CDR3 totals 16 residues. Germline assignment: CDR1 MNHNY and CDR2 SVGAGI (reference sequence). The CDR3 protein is CASSPGQGEGNTEAFF. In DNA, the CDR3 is TGTGCCAGCAGCCCTGGACAGGGCGAGGGAAACACTGAAGCTTTCTTT.